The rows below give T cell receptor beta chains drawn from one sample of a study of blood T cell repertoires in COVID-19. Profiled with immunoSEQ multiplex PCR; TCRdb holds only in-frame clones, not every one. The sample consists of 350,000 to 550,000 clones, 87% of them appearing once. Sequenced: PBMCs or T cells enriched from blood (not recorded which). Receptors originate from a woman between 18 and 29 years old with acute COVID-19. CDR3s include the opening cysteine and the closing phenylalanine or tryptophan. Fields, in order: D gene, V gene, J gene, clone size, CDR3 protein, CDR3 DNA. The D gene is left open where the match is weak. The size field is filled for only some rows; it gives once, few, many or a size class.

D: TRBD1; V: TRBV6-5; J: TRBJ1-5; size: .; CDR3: CASSSGTEGRQPQHF; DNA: TGTGCCAGCAGCTCCGGGACAGAGGGTAGGCAGCCCCAGCATTTT
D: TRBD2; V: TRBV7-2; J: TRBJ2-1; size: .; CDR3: CASSSWTSGGINEQFF; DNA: TGTGCCAGCAGCTCTTGGACTAGCGGGGGAATCAATGAGCAGTTCTTC
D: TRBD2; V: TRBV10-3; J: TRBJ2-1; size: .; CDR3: CAISEKLLAGGNEQFF; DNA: TGTGCCATCAGTGAGAAGCTACTAGCGGGAGGCAATGAGCAGTTCTTC
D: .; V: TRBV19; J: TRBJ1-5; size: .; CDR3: CASRTDKGNQPQHF; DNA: TGTGCCAGCAGGACAGACAAGGGCAATCAGCCCCAGCATTTT
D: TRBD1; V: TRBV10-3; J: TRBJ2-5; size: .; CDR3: CAISERTGGAETQYF; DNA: TGTGCCATCAGTGAGCGGACAGGGGGCGCAGAGACCCAGTACTTC
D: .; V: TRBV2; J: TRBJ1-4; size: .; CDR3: CASSEDRAREKLFF; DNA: TGTGCCAGCAGTGAAGACAGGGCCAGGGAAAAACTGTTTTTT
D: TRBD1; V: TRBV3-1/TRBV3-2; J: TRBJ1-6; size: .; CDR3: CASSQRDRGNSPLHF; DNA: TGTGCCAGCAGCCAAAGGGACAGGGGGAATTCACCCCTCCACTTT
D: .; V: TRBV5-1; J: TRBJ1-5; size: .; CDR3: CASSVEVGQPQHF; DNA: TGCGCCAGCAGCGTAGAGGTTGGCCAGCCCCAGCATTTT
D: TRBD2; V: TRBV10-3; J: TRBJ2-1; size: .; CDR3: CAIRDGGSSYNEQFF; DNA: TGTGCCATCAGGGACGGGGGGAGCTCCTACAATGAGCAGTTCTTC
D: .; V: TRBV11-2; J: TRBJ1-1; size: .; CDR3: CASSRRQDTEAFF; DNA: TGTGCCAGCAGCAGAAGACAGGACACTGAAGCTTTCTTT
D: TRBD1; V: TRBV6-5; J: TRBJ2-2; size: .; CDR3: CASSYPGTGGTGELFF; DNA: TGTGCCAGCAGTTACCCCGGGACAGGGGGGACCGGGGAGCTGTTTTTT
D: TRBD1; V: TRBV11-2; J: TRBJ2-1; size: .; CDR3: CASSKDRGTYNEQFF; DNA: TGTGCCAGCAGCAAGGACAGGGGTACCTACAATGAGCAGTTCTTC
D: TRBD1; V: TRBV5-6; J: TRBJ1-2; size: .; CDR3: CASSLWALRDSGYTF; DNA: TGTGCCAGCAGCTTGTGGGCCCTCCGGGACAGTGGCTACACCTTC
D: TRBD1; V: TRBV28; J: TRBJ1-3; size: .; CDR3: CASSGYGTGENTIYF; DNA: TGTGCCAGCAGTGGTTACGGGACAGGGGAAAACACCATATATTTT
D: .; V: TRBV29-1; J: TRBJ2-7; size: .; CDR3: CSVVRDNSYEQYF; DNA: TGCAGCGTGGTCAGGGACAACTCCTACGAGCAGTACTTC
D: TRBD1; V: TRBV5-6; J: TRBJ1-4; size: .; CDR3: CASSLGQGRSGYREKLFF; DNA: TGTGCCAGCAGCTTGGGACAGGGGCGTTCCGGTTATCGCGAAAAACTGTTTTTT
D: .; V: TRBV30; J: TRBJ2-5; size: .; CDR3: CAWDNRGQETQYF; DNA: TGTGCCTGGGATAATCGCGGACAAGAGACCCAGTACTTC
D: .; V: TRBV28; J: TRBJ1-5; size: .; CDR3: CASRRGRQSNQPQHF; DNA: TGTGCCAGCAGACGAGGAAGACAGAGCAATCAGCCCCAGCATTTT
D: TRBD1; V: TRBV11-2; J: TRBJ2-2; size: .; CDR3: CASSVDRVNTGELFF; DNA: TGTGCCAGCAGCGTCGACAGGGTCAACACCGGGGAGCTGTTTTTT
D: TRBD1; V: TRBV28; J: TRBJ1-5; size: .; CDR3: CASSLIYTGGNQPQHF; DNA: TGTGCCAGCAGTTTAATCTATACAGGGGGCAATCAGCCCCAGCATTTT
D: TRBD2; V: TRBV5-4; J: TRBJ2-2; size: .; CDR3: CASSGKAGEKAGELFF; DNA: TGTGCCAGCAGCGGCAAAGCGGGGGAAAAAGCCGGGGAGCTGTTTTTT
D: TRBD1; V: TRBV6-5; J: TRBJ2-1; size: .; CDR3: CASGDREVSYNEQFF; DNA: TGTGCCAGCGGAGACAGGGAAGTTTCCTACAATGAGCAGTTCTTC
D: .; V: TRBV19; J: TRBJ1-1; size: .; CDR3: CASSNVFSGLNTEAFF; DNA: TGTGCCAGTAGTAATGTTTTCTCGGGGTTGAACACTGAAGCTTTCTTT
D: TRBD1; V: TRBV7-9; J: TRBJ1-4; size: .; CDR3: CASSADRGDEKLFF; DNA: TGTGCCAGCAGCGCTGACAGGGGGGATGAAAAACTGTTTTTT
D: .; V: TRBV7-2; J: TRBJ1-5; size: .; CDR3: CASSFNHQPQHF; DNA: TGTGCCAGCAGCTTTAATCATCAGCCCCAGCATTTT
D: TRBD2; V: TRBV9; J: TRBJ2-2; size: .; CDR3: CASSVGSGAGAGELFF; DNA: TGTGCCAGCAGCGTAGGAAGCGGGGCCGGCGCTGGGGAGCTGTTTTTT
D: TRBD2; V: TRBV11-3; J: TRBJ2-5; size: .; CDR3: CASRGESETQYF; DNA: TGTGCCAGCCGGGGGGAATCGGAGACCCAGTACTTC
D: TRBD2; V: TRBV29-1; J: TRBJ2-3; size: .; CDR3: CSVGTSGGDTQYF; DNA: TGCAGCGTGGGGACTAGCGGGGGAGATACGCAGTATTTT
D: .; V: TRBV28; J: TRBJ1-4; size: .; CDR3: CANKRAGNEKLFF; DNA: TGTGCCAATAAGAGGGCAGGCAATGAAAAACTGTTTTTT
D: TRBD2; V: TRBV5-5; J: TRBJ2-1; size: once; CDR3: CASILKTTSGGENEQFF; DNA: TGTGCCAGCATCCTAAAAACGACTAGCGGAGGTGAGAATGAGCAGTTCTTC
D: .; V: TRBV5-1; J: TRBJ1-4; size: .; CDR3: CASSLAIQGTNEKLFF; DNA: TGCGCCAGCAGCTTGGCTATACAGGGAACTAATGAAAAACTGTTTTTT
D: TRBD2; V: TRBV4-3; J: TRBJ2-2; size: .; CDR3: CASSQEMGLAGDTGELFF; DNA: TGCGCCAGCAGCCAAGAAATGGGACTAGCGGGGGACACCGGGGAGCTGTTTTTT
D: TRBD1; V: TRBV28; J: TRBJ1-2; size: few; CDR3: CASRQGAGGYTF; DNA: TGTGCCAGCAGGCAGGGGGCCGGTGGCTACACCTTC
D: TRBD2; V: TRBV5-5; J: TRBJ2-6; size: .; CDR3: CASSLAGGRTGANVLTF; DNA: TGTGCCAGCAGCTTGGCGGGGGGTAGGACTGGGGCCAACGTCCTGACTTTC
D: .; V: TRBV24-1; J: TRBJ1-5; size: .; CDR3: CATSDSSTGNQPQHF; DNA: TGTGCCACCAGTGATTCATCCACAGGGAATCAGCCCCAGCATTTT